The sequence of this TCR beta chain was determined in a study of blood T cell repertoires in COVID-19. About the study: Collection of acute and convalescent COVID-19 samples took place in the United States, Italy and Spain. Sample material is recorded as cDNA or gDNA derived from T cells, B-cell-depleted T cells, or PBMCs.

This CDR3 region has 15 residues. Germline values: CDR1 SGHAT, CDR2 FQNNGV. V was trimmed by 3 bases and J by 9 bases, leaving 19 bases between them. The assay was immunoSEQ multiplex PCR, and TCRdb's table has in-frame clones only and misses some. Here the sample spans 130,000 to 150,000 clones, around 81% being singletons. The sample comprised peripheral blood. The TCR comes from a woman aged 50 to 60 with acute or convalescent COVID-19. The rearrangement links TRBV11-2 to TRBJ2-3; D uncertain. Here the CDR3 reads CASSFSGAELRTQYF. CDR3 coding DNA: TGTGCCAGCAGCTTTTCCGGAGCAGAATTGAGAACGCAGTATTTT. Filled out from reference TRBV11-2 and TRBJ2-3, the complete variable domain reads EAGVAQSPRYKIIEKRQSVAFWCNPISGHATLYWYQQILGQGPKLLIQFQNNGVVDDSQLPKDRFSAERLKGVDSTLKIQPAKLEDSAVYLCASSFSGAELRTQYFGPGTRLTVL.